One sample yielded the 26 T cell receptor beta chains listed below, sequenced in a study of CD8 T cells in Susac syndrome. RNA in amounts of about 0.45 to 1 ug was reverse transcribed with random hexamers. TCRdb redid the calling of the immunoSEQ multiplex PCR reads with MiXCR, one entry per CDR3 protein. The sample comprises 120,000 to 150,000 distinct CDR3 sequences, roughly 94% of which are singletons, and more than 0.065% rests with the top ten. The specimen sequenced was CD4+ T cells from PBMCs. The receptors here all came from a human donor in good health.

This chain links TRBV20-1 with TRBJ2-5; 14 bases match TRBD2. Germline-derived CDR1 and CDR2 are DFQATT and SNEGSKA (reference sequence). The CDR3 spans 13 residues. V was clipped by 6 bases and J by 5 bases; unmatched bases: 2. CDR3 region: CSARLAGGETQYF. The CDR3 coding sequence is TGCAGTGCAAGACTAGCGGGAGGGGAGACCCAGTACTTC.

V usage is TRBV27 and J usage is TRBJ1-1; a possible D gene is TRBD1 (6 bases). Trimming took off 1 base at V and 5 bases at J, with 17 bases between the two ends. This CDR3 is 16 amino acids long. Per the germline V gene, CDR1 is MNHEY and CDR2 is SMNVEV (reference sequence). Here the CDR3 reads CASSLFAYREGTEAFF. Here the CDR3 DNA reads TGTGCCAGCAGTTTATTCGCTTACAGGGAAGGGACTGAAGCTTTCTTT.

The chain uses TRBV3-1 and TRBJ1-3; 8 bases map to TRBD1. From germline, CDR1 is LGHDT and CDR2 YNNKEL (reference sequence). This CDR3 is 15 amino acids long. Trimming removed 4 bases from V and 3 bases from J; junction bases left unmatched: 5. CDR3 in amino acids: CASSPWTGFGNTIYF. The CDR3 DNA reads TGTGCCAGCAGCCCTTGGACAGGGTTTGGAAACACCATATATTTT.

The chain couples TRBV30 to TRBJ2-3; D unresolved. This CDR3 contains 14 residues. Per the germline V gene, CDR1 is GTSNPN and CDR2 is SVGIG (reference sequence). V was cut by 0 bases and J by 5 bases, with 12 bases left in between. DNA for the CDR3: TGTGCCTGGAGTGTAGGCGGCGCTCGAGATACGCAGTATTTT. This gives the protein CAWSVGGARDTQYF.

The chain couples TRBV7-9 to TRBJ2-7; possible D gene TRBD2, 6 bases. Germline loops: CDR1 SEHNR, CDR2 FQNEAQ (reference sequence). V was clipped by 8 bases and J by 2 bases, with 31 bases between them. The CDR3 length is 19 residues. In nucleotides, the CDR3 is TGTGCCAGCGGACCCCCACGTTCGGAGGGATTAATTCGAGCCTACGAGCAGTACTTC. Protein: CASGPPRSEGLIRAYEQYF.

The chain's CDR3 is CASSGTSGRIGTQYF. In nucleotides, the CDR3 is TGTGCCAGCAGTGGGACTAGCGGGAGGATCGGGACCCAGTACTTC. The genes are TRBV2 and TRBJ2-5; 14 nucleotides line up with TRBD2. This CDR3 spans 15 amino acids. Trimming at V came to 4 bases and at J to 7 bases, leaving 5 bases not matched to a gene. Germline lookup yields CDR1 SNHLY and CDR2 FYNNEI.

The chain joins TRBV10-2 to TRBJ2-7; perhaps TRBD2 as D (5 bases). From germline, CDR1 is WSHSY and CDR2 SAAADI. With 5 bases removed from V and 5 bases from J, the gap between germline ends came to 7 bases. This CDR3 is built from 11 residues. The CDR3 DNA is TGCGCCAGCAGTCCCGGGAACGAGCAGTACTTC. This gives the protein CASSPGNEQYF.

This sequence joins TRBV7-6 and TRBJ2-1; 10 bases align to TRBD2. The CDR3 covers 19 residues. J gave up 0 bases and V 4 bases, and 12 bases lay outside the gene matches. Germline V gene lookup returns CDR1 SGHVS and CDR2 FNYEAQ. CDR3 sequence reads: CASSSMVGASGSSYNEQFF. DNA for the CDR3: TGTGCCAGCAGCTCTATGGTGGGGGCTAGCGGGAGCTCCTACAATGAGCAGTTCTTC.

V gene TRBV2 combines with J gene TRBJ2-7; 7 bases fit TRBD2. Germline values: CDR1 SNHLY, CDR2 FYNNEI. This CDR3 is built from 13 residues. The V gene end was trimmed by 5 bases and the J gene end by 1 base; junction bases not matched to a gene: 2. Written as DNA, the CDR3 is TGTGCCAGCAGTTACGGGAGGTCCTACGAGCAGTACTTC. Its protein product is CASSYGRSYEQYF.

This chain joins TRBV20-1 and TRBJ2-3; D is uncertain. CDR1 and CDR2 from the germline V gene are DFQATT and SNEGSKA (reference sequence). V was clipped by 5 bases and J by 0 bases, with 15 bases between them. The length of the CDR3 is 15 residues. This chain's CDR3 is CSAAGRGTSTDTQYF. In nucleotides, the CDR3 is TGCAGTGCTGCCGGACGTGGTACTAGCACAGATACGCAGTATTTT.

This chain connects TRBV4-2 to TRBJ1-2; possibly TRBD1 for D (6 bases). The CDR3 totals 16 residues. V was pared by 1 base and J by 6 bases, with 18 bases between. CDR1 and CDR2 (germline): LGHNA, YNFKEQ. The CDR3 DNA reads as TGTGCCAGCAGCCAAGGCCCATGGGGGGGGGCCGATGGCTACACCTTC. It encodes CASSQGPWGGADGYTF.

This chain uses TRBV30 with TRBJ2-3, with D possibly being TRBD2 (6 bases). CDR3 length: 15 residues. V lost 2 bases and J 2 bases, leaving 14 bases between the germline ends. Germline V gene data show CDR1 as GTSNPN and CDR2 as SVGIG (reference sequence). DNA for the CDR3: TGTGCCTGGAGTCATACCCTAGCGAACACAGATACGCAGTATTTT. Translating it yields CAWSHTLANTDTQYF.

This clonotype was counted a single time. V is TRBV10-1 and J is TRBJ2-7; D may be TRBD1 (6 bases). V lost 4 bases to trimming and J lost 2 bases, with 12 bases between them. Germline CDR1 and CDR2: WNHNN and SYGVQD (reference sequence). The CDR3 totals 14 residues. DNA of the CDR3: TGCGCCAGCAGTGCCACAGGGCGCCCCTACGAGCAGTACTTC. This sequence encodes CASSATGRPYEQYF.

The DNA for the CDR3 is TGTGCCAGCAGCGACCCGGGGGGGGGATCCTACGAGCAGTACTTC. Amino acid sequence: CASSDPGGGSYEQYF. J is TRBJ2-7 and V is TRBV2, with TRBD2 identical over 8 bases. This CDR3 comprises 15 residues. The J segment lost 1 base and the V segment lost 6 bases, leaving 8 bases of the junction unmatched. CDR1 SNHLY and CDR2 FYNNEI come from the germline V gene.

The V call is TRBV6-2 or TRBV6-3, the J call TRBJ1-1, with D hard to call. Germline-derived CDR1 and CDR2 are MNHEY and SVGEGT. This CDR3 has 14 residues. V was trimmed by 7 bases and J by 1 base, leaving 13 bases between them. The CDR3: CASTAAGSNTEAFF. The DNA of the CDR3 is TGTGCCAGCACCGCAGCGGGGTCGAACACTGAAGCTTTCTTT.

This sequence joins TRBV5-1 and TRBJ1-1, with 8 bases lining up with TRBD1. Per germline, CDR1 SGHRS and CDR2 YFSETQ. The CDR3 covers 14 residues. J was trimmed by 5 bases and V by 4 bases; bases with no gene match: 7. The CDR3 DNA is TGCGCCAGCAGCCTCCACAGGGGGGGAACTGAAGCTTTCTTT. It yields the protein CASSLHRGGTEAFF.

This rearrangement joins TRBV10-3 to TRBJ2-2; 10 positions agree with TRBD2. This CDR3 has 18 residues. Germline-derived CDR1 and CDR2 are ENHRY and SYGVKD. After removal of 2 bases from V and 0 bases from J, the junction contained 6 bases not matched to a gene. Here the CDR3 reads CAISEPPLAGANTGELFF. The CDR3 DNA is TGTGCCATCAGTGAGCCCCCGCTAGCGGGAGCGAACACCGGGGAGCTGTTTTTT.

This clonotype is a singleton in its sample. The V call is TRBV4-2, the J call TRBJ2-7; weak D call: TRBD1 (6 bases). The CDR3 contains 15 residues. V was cut by 3 bases and J by 2 bases, with 14 bases left in between. Germline lookup yields CDR1 LGHNA and CDR2 YNFKEQ. The CDR3 sequence is CASSHTGSGAYEQYF. CDR3 coding DNA: TGTGCCAGCAGCCACACAGGGAGTGGGGCCTACGAGCAGTACTTC.

The chain carries TRBV6-1 and TRBJ2-1; D remains unclear. The CDR3 extends over 15 amino acids. The germline V gene encodes CDR1 MNHNS and CDR2 SASEGT. The V end lost 0 bases, the J end lost 4 bases, and 10 bases lay between the germline ends. The CDR3 DNA follows: TGTGCCAGCAGTGAAGCGGCCCTTTCTTACAATGAGCAGTTCTTC. Translation gives CASSEAALSYNEQFF.

V is TRBV5-1 and J is TRBJ2-7; tentative D call: TRBD2 (6 bases). Germline loops: CDR1 SGHRS, CDR2 YFSETQ. The V end lost 4 bases, the J end lost 1 base, and 12 bases lay between the germline ends. The CDR3 has 14 amino acids. The CDR3 protein is CASSHGTPSYEQYF. The DNA for the CDR3 is TGCGCCAGCAGCCACGGGACTCCTTCCTACGAGCAGTACTTC.

The V and J genes are TRBV7-8 and TRBJ1-2, with D maybe TRBD1 (5 bases). Germline lookup yields CDR1 SGHVS and CDR2 FQNEAQ. This CDR3 is built from 15 residues. The V and J ends lost 1 base and 4 bases respectively, with 13 bases between them. CDR3: CASSLGTGPFYGYTF. For the CDR3, the DNA is TGTGCCAGCAGCTTAGGAACAGGTCCATTCTATGGCTACACCTTC.

The chain has TRBV2 and TRBJ2-5; TRBD1 agrees at 8 bases. Germline V lookup: CDR1 SNHLY, CDR2 FYNNEI. The CDR3 consists of 13 residues. The V and J ends lost 6 bases and 3 bases, in that order; junction bases with no gene match: 3. CDR3 nucleotides: TGTGCCAGCAGGATGACAGGGGAAGAGACCCAGTACTTC. It is translated as CASRMTGEETQYF. The whole variable domain, filled in from reference TRBV2 and TRBJ2-5, reads EPEVTQTPSHQVTQMGQEVILRCVPISNHLYFYWYRQILGQKVEFLVSFYNNEISEKSEIFDDQFSVERPDGSNFTLKIRSTKLEDSAMYFCASRMTGEETQYFGPGTRLLVL.

This sequence joins TRBV11-2 and TRBJ2-7; 11 positions agree with TRBD2. In germline, CDR1 is SGHAT, CDR2 FQNNGV. This CDR3 contains 16 residues. Trimming removed 5 bases from V and 0 bases from J; junction bases left unmatched: 6. CDR3 residues: CASSKTSGNPSYEQYF. CDR3 bases: TGTGCCAGCAGCAAGACTAGCGGGAACCCCTCCTACGAGCAGTACTTC.

The chain recombines TRBV5-1 with TRBJ2-1, with 9 positions matching TRBD2. CDR3 length: 17 residues. V gave up 0 bases and J gave up 6 bases; unmatched junction bases: 10. Germline V gene lookup returns CDR1 SGHRS and CDR2 YFSETQ. The CDR3 loop reads CASSLAPSGNFINEQFF. As DNA, the CDR3 is TGCGCCAGCAGCTTGGCCCCTAGCGGGAACTTCATCAATGAGCAGTTCTTC.

The chain's CDR3 is CASSSWVSLGKAFF. For the CDR3, the DNA is TGTGCCAGCAGTTCCTGGGTATCTCTTGGAAAGGCTTTCTTT. The chain carries TRBV27 and TRBJ1-1; D not resolved. Trimming removed 4 bases at V and 11 bases at J, with 20 bases between. The CDR3 has 14 residues. Germline V gives CDR1 MNHEY, CDR2 SMNVEV (reference sequence).

The genes are TRBV28 and TRBJ2-7; D remains unclear. With 2 bases removed from V and 0 bases from J, the gap between germline ends came to 11 bases. The CDR3 contains 15 residues. Per the germline V gene, CDR1 is MDHEN and CDR2 is SYDVKM. CDR3 nucleotides: TGTGCCAGCAGTTTAGGTCCGACGAGCTCCTACGAGCAGTACTTC. This translates into CASSLGPTSSYEQYF.